These T cell receptor beta chains were read from a single sample in a study of blood T cell repertoires in COVID-19. The table came from immunoSEQ multiplex PCR; TCRdb's copy has only in-frame clones and leaves some out. The table includes hundreds of thousands of clones, over 80% detected once. The sample taken for sequencing was peripheral blood. These receptors all come from a woman between 45 and 60 years old with active or convalescent COVID-19. The CDR3 runs from the conserved cysteine through the conserved F or W. Fields, in order: J gene, D gene, CDR3 length, clone size, V gene, CDR3 DNA, CDR3 protein. A D gene is named only where the DNA matches it firmly. Where a row states a size, it is once, few, many or the class of an expanded clone; other rows omit it.

J gene: TRBJ1-5; D gene: .; CDR3 length: 16; clone size: .; V gene: TRBV28; CDR3 DNA: TGTGCCAGCAGTTTTTCGCGGGGTGTTAGCAATCAGCCCCAGCATTTT; CDR3 protein: CASSFSRGVSNQPQHF
J gene: TRBJ2-1; D gene: TRBD2; CDR3 length: 15; clone size: .; V gene: TRBV5-1; CDR3 DNA: TGCGCCAGCAGCCCCGGGACTAGCGACTACAATGAGCAGTTCTTC; CDR3 protein: CASSPGTSDYNEQFF
J gene: TRBJ2-7; D gene: .; CDR3 length: 14; clone size: few; V gene: TRBV18; CDR3 DNA: TGTGCCAGCTCACCGGAGGCAGGTGCCTACGAGCAGTACTTC; CDR3 protein: CASSPEAGAYEQYF
J gene: TRBJ1-6; D gene: .; CDR3 length: 16; clone size: few; V gene: TRBV28; CDR3 DNA: TGTGCCAGCAGTTTGGGCCACCGGGGGTCGTATTCACCCCTCCACTTT; CDR3 protein: CASSLGHRGSYSPLHF
J gene: TRBJ2-2; D gene: TRBD2; CDR3 length: 14; clone size: .; V gene: TRBV28; CDR3 DNA: TGTGCCACCCCTAGCGGTGGAAACACCGGGGAGCTGTTTTTT; CDR3 protein: CATPSGGNTGELFF
J gene: TRBJ2-3; D gene: .; CDR3 length: 16; clone size: few; V gene: TRBV11-2; CDR3 DNA: TGTGCCAGCAGCTTAGGCCGGGGATTTAGCACAGATACGCAGTATTTT; CDR3 protein: CASSLGRGFSTDTQYF
J gene: TRBJ1-1; D gene: .; CDR3 length: 15; clone size: .; V gene: TRBV7-9; CDR3 DNA: TGTGCCAGCAGCCAGACCGGGGTTCCGGGCACTGAAGCTTTCTTT; CDR3 protein: CASSQTGVPGTEAFF
J gene: TRBJ1-1; D gene: .; CDR3 length: 14; clone size: .; V gene: TRBV5-1; CDR3 DNA: TGCGCCAGCAGCTTGGGGGTTTCGAGGAGCCAAGCTTTCTTT; CDR3 protein: CASSLGVSRSQAFF
J gene: TRBJ2-5; D gene: .; CDR3 length: 15; clone size: .; V gene: TRBV9; CDR3 DNA: TGTGCCAGCAGCGTATACGGGGGGCTGCAAGAGACCCAGTACTTC; CDR3 protein: CASSVYGGLQETQYF
J gene: TRBJ1-1; D gene: .; CDR3 length: 15; clone size: .; V gene: TRBV19; CDR3 DNA: TGTGCCAGTAGTAAAACGCCACTGATGAACACTGAAGCTTTCTTT; CDR3 protein: CASSKTPLMNTEAFF
J gene: TRBJ1-1; D gene: .; CDR3 length: 15; clone size: .; V gene: TRBV5-1; CDR3 DNA: .; CDR3 protein: CASSSSVIMNTEAFF
J gene: TRBJ1-1; D gene: TRBD1; CDR3 length: 15; clone size: few; V gene: TRBV29-1; CDR3 DNA: TGCAGCGTTGATCTGGACAGGGGGGCGAACACTGAAGCTTTCTTT; CDR3 protein: CSVDLDRGANTEAFF
J gene: TRBJ1-2; D gene: .; CDR3 length: 12; clone size: .; V gene: TRBV30; CDR3 DNA: TGTGCCTGGAGCTCTCCAGGGTTTGGCTACACCTTC; CDR3 protein: CAWSSPGFGYTF
J gene: TRBJ1-2; D gene: TRBD1; CDR3 length: 15; clone size: .; V gene: TRBV6-5; CDR3 DNA: TGTGCCAGCATTATGGGCAGGGGGTTTAACTATGGCTACACCTTC; CDR3 protein: CASIMGRGFNYGYTF
J gene: TRBJ2-7; D gene: .; CDR3 length: 14; clone size: .; V gene: TRBV3-1/TRBV3-2; CDR3 DNA: TGTGCCAGCAGCCAAGTAGCGCCCCGGAGTGAGCAGTACTTC; CDR3 protein: CASSQVAPRSEQYF
J gene: TRBJ1-4; D gene: .; CDR3 length: 14; clone size: .; V gene: TRBV30; CDR3 DNA: TGTGCCTGGAGCAGGGGAATTGCTAATGAAAAACTGTTTTTT; CDR3 protein: CAWSRGIANEKLFF
J gene: TRBJ2-2; D gene: .; CDR3 length: 15; clone size: .; V gene: TRBV7-9; CDR3 DNA: TGTGCCAGCAGCCCGCGACCGGAGGGAATCGGGGAGCTGTTTTTT; CDR3 protein: CASSPRPEGIGELFF
J gene: TRBJ1-2; D gene: .; CDR3 length: 14; clone size: many; V gene: TRBV19; CDR3 DNA: TGTGCCAGTAGTAAGCGGTCTGGTGAATATGGCTACACCTTC; CDR3 protein: CASSKRSGEYGYTF
J gene: TRBJ1-5; D gene: TRBD1; CDR3 length: 14; clone size: .; V gene: TRBV27; CDR3 DNA: TGTGCCAGCAGTTTGACAGGGGGCGGTCAGCCCCAGCATTTT; CDR3 protein: CASSLTGGGQPQHF
J gene: TRBJ1-1; D gene: TRBD1; CDR3 length: 14; clone size: .; V gene: TRBV6-5; CDR3 DNA: TGTGCCAGCAGTCCAGGGGGCGCATACACTGAAGCTTTCTTT; CDR3 protein: CASSPGGAYTEAFF
J gene: TRBJ1-2; D gene: .; CDR3 length: 17; clone size: .; V gene: TRBV19; CDR3 DNA: TGTGCCAGTAGTATAGGAGTGGCAGGGGCCGTCGGAAGGGGCTACACCTTC; CDR3 protein: CASSIGVAGAVGRGYTF
J gene: TRBJ1-5; D gene: TRBD1; CDR3 length: 15; clone size: .; V gene: TRBV2; CDR3 DNA: TGTGCCAGCAGTGACTTGACAGGGGGAAGTCAGCCCCAGCATTTT; CDR3 protein: CASSDLTGGSQPQHF
J gene: TRBJ1-1; D gene: TRBD1; CDR3 length: 13; clone size: .; V gene: TRBV28; CDR3 DNA: TGTGCCAGCCGGACAGGGATGAACACTGAAGCTTTCTTT; CDR3 protein: CASRTGMNTEAFF
J gene: TRBJ2-3; D gene: .; CDR3 length: 14; clone size: once; V gene: TRBV2; CDR3 DNA: TGTGCCAGCAGTGAACGGAGTAGCACAGATACGCAGTATTTT; CDR3 protein: CASSERSSTDTQYF
J gene: TRBJ2-1; D gene: TRBD2; CDR3 length: 15; clone size: few; V gene: TRBV7-8; CDR3 DNA: TGTGCCAGCAGCACGACTAGCGGGAGGGCAGAGGAGCAGTTCTTC; CDR3 protein: CASSTTSGRAEEQFF
J gene: TRBJ2-7; D gene: TRBD2; CDR3 length: 14; clone size: .; V gene: TRBV28; CDR3 DNA: TGTGCCAGCAGTCGACTAGCGGGGGCCTACGAGCAGTACTTC; CDR3 protein: CASSRLAGAYEQYF
J gene: TRBJ2-2; D gene: TRBD2; CDR3 length: 18; clone size: .; V gene: TRBV9; CDR3 DNA: TGTGCCAGCAGCGCTCGACTAGCGGGAGGGTCGAGGGCCGGGGAGCTGTTTTTT; CDR3 protein: CASSARLAGGSRAGELFF
J gene: TRBJ1-5; D gene: .; CDR3 length: 14; clone size: .; V gene: TRBV7-9; CDR3 DNA: TGTGCCAGCAGCTTAGACGGTAGCAATCAGCCCCAGCATTTT; CDR3 protein: CASSLDGSNQPQHF
J gene: TRBJ2-5; D gene: .; CDR3 length: 14; clone size: .; V gene: TRBV29-1; CDR3 DNA: TGCAGCGTTGGGGTATTAGGACAGTTAGGGCCCCAGTACTTC; CDR3 protein: CSVGVLGQLGPQYF
J gene: TRBJ2-1; D gene: TRBD2; CDR3 length: 16; clone size: .; V gene: TRBV7-3; CDR3 DNA: TGTGCCAGCAGCGCACAACTAGCGGGAGGTTACAATGAGCAGTTCTTC; CDR3 protein: CASSAQLAGGYNEQFF
J gene: TRBJ1-4; D gene: .; CDR3 length: 16; clone size: .; V gene: TRBV27; CDR3 DNA: TGTGCCAGCAGTTTGACGCAGGTCGGCCCTAATGAAAAACTGTTTTTT; CDR3 protein: CASSLTQVGPNEKLFF
J gene: TRBJ2-1; D gene: TRBD2; CDR3 length: 15; clone size: .; V gene: TRBV7-9; CDR3 DNA: TGTGCCAGCAGCCCGCCTAGCGGGTCCTTAAGGGAGCAGTTCTTC; CDR3 protein: CASSPPSGSLREQFF
J gene: TRBJ2-2; D gene: .; CDR3 length: 13; clone size: few; V gene: TRBV3-1/TRBV3-2; CDR3 DNA: TGTGCCAGCAGCCAAGGAGGGACCGGGGAGCTGTTTTTT; CDR3 protein: CASSQGGTGELFF
J gene: TRBJ2-3; D gene: TRBD2; CDR3 length: 15; clone size: .; V gene: TRBV5-6; CDR3 DNA: TGTGCCAGCAGCCTGACTAGCCCTAGCACAGATACGCAGTATTTT; CDR3 protein: CASSLTSPSTDTQYF
J gene: TRBJ2-1; D gene: TRBD2; CDR3 length: 15; clone size: .; V gene: TRBV2; CDR3 DNA: TGTGCCAGCAGGCTACTAGCGGGAGGGCCTAATGAGCAGTTCTTC; CDR3 protein: CASRLLAGGPNEQFF
J gene: TRBJ2-1; D gene: .; CDR3 length: 15; clone size: .; V gene: TRBV6-5; CDR3 DNA: TGTGCCAGCAGTTCTGGAGACAGTTTCTACAATGAGCAGTTCTTC; CDR3 protein: CASSSGDSFYNEQFF
J gene: TRBJ2-6; D gene: .; CDR3 length: 16; clone size: .; V gene: TRBV5-4; CDR3 DNA: TGTGCCAGCAGCTTAGGCCGGGACTCTGGGGCCAACGTCCTGACTTTC; CDR3 protein: CASSLGRDSGANVLTF
J gene: TRBJ2-7; D gene: TRBD1; CDR3 length: 12; clone size: .; V gene: TRBV5-3; CDR3 DNA: TGTGCCAGGCGGGACAGGGGTTACGAGCAGTACTTC; CDR3 protein: CARRDRGYEQYF
J gene: TRBJ1-2; D gene: .; CDR3 length: 14; clone size: .; V gene: TRBV27; CDR3 DNA: TGTGCCAGCAGTCCGCGACAGGACATCTATGGCTACACCTTC; CDR3 protein: CASSPRQDIYGYTF
J gene: TRBJ2-3; D gene: TRBD2; CDR3 length: 14; clone size: .; V gene: TRBV5-6; CDR3 DNA: TGTGCCAGCAGCCTAGCGGGAGGAACAGATACGCAGTATTTT; CDR3 protein: CASSLAGGTDTQYF
J gene: TRBJ2-1; D gene: TRBD2; CDR3 length: 17; clone size: .; V gene: TRBV4-2; CDR3 DNA: TGTGCCAGCAGCCACGAACCTAGCGGGAGTTTATACAATGAGCAGTTCTTC; CDR3 protein: CASSHEPSGSLYNEQFF
J gene: TRBJ2-7; D gene: TRBD1; CDR3 length: 15; clone size: .; V gene: TRBV5-4; CDR3 DNA: TGTGCCAGCAGCCTAAAAGACAGGGCGGTCAACGAGCAGTACTTC; CDR3 protein: CASSLKDRAVNEQYF
J gene: TRBJ1-1; D gene: TRBD1; CDR3 length: 18; clone size: .; V gene: TRBV18; CDR3 DNA: TGTGCCAGCTCAACTACCCGACAGGGATCTGTGGATGCCACTGAAGCTTTCTTT; CDR3 protein: CASSTTRQGSVDATEAFF
J gene: TRBJ1-5; D gene: .; CDR3 length: 18; clone size: .; V gene: TRBV21-1; CDR3 DNA: TGTGCCAGCAGCCTCCCGTTAGACAGGGGCCGGGAGAATCAGCCCCAGCATTTT; CDR3 protein: CASSLPLDRGRENQPQHF
J gene: TRBJ1-6; D gene: .; CDR3 length: 17; clone size: few; V gene: TRBV5-6; CDR3 DNA: TGTGCCAGCAGCTGGAGTAGCGGGGCGAAATATAATTCACCCCTCCACTTT; CDR3 protein: CASSWSSGAKYNSPLHF
J gene: TRBJ1-5; D gene: .; CDR3 length: 16; clone size: .; V gene: TRBV6-2/TRBV6-3; CDR3 DNA: TGTGCCAGCAGCCATTCCCCGGTAAAGGGAGCTCAGCCCCAGCATTTT; CDR3 protein: CASSHSPVKGAQPQHF